The 10 T cell receptor beta chains given below trace back to one sample, sequenced in a study of regulatory T cells in long-lasting Graves disease. Documented time point: newly diagnosed GD, antithyroid drugs for less than 3 months. The TCR library used RNA extracted from PBMCs. In building TCR beta libraries, iRepertoire HTBI primers were used together with Arm-PCR of CDR3 regions. TCRdb reanalysed the multiplex PCR reads using MiXCR and keeps one entry per CDR3 protein. The sample has some 410,000 distinct CDR3 sequences, roughly 15% seen once; the top ten hold around 10%. The sample was also reused in another study, on T cells in Graves' hyperthyroidism and ophthalmopathy.

This sample comprised peripheral blood mononuclear cells (PBMCs), obtained at new diagnosis, from a patient treated with antithyroid drugs. These receptors came from a woman aged 25-40 years with Graves disease.

This clonotype has ten or more counts. V usage is TRBV7-6 and J usage is TRBJ2-7; the D is unclear. V lost 3 bases, J lost 3 bases, and 9 bases lay in between. This CDR3 comprises 13 residues. Germline CDR1 and CDR2: SGHVS and FNYEAQ. Written as DNA, the CDR3 is TGTGCCAGCAGCTTGTCGCTGGGCTACGAGCAGTACTTC. This sequence encodes CASSLSLGYEQYF.

This chain connects TRBV5-6 to TRBJ2-3, with D tentatively TRBD1 (5 bases). Trimming took off 0 bases at V and 4 bases at J, with 18 bases between the two ends. The CDR3 spans 17 residues. Per the germline V gene, CDR1 is SGHDT and CDR2 is YYEEEE. The CDR3 DNA reads TGTGCCAGCAGCTTGGTGCAGGGTTCGGTCCTCCCAGATACGCAGTATTTT. Residues: CASSLVQGSVLPDTQYF.

This clonotype was counted at least ten times. The V gene is TRBV11-2, the J gene TRBJ2-1; weak D call: TRBD2 (6 bases). The CDR3 is 17 amino acids. Germline V gives CDR1 SGHAT, CDR2 FQNNGV. The V end lost 1 base, the J end lost 9 bases, and 22 bases lay between the germline ends. The CDR3 DNA reads TGTGCCAGCAGCTTAGGTGGCGGGGCTCACTTGACGGGTGAGCAGTTCTTC. Encoded protein: CASSLGGGAHLTGEQFF.

This clonotype was detected ten times or more. This chain connects TRBV29-1 to TRBJ2-3; D is perhaps TRBD2 (5 bases). The V gene's germline CDR1 is SQVTM and CDR2 ANQGSEA. Trimming cost V 6 bases and J 0 bases, with 16 bases left between them. The CDR3 totals 15 residues. CDR3 nucleotide sequence: TGCAGCGTCCCCAGAGGAGGAGCTAGCACAGATACGCAGTATTTT. Protein sequence: CSVPRGGASTDTQYF.

The CDR3 reads CASSISRIGEAFF. CDR3 bases: TGTGCCAGTAGTATATCCAGGATTGGTGAAGCTTTCTTT. The chain links TRBV19 to TRBJ1-1; no definite D call. This CDR3 has 13 amino acids. The ends were cut back, 2 bases at V and 7 bases at J, with 11 bases in the middle. The germline gives CDR1 LNHDA, CDR2 SQIVND (reference sequence).

This clonotype was detected many times. The rearrangement joins TRBV20-1 to TRBJ2-3; D gene ambiguous. Germline CDR1 reads DFQATT; CDR2 reads SNEGSKA (reference sequence). This CDR3 has 12 amino acids. V shed 5 bases and J shed 5 bases, with 11 bases lying between them. The CDR3 here is CSAGRLRDTQYF. The CDR3, as DNA: TGCAGTGCTGGGCGGCTCAGAGATACGCAGTATTTT.

This clonotype was seen many times. This rearrangement joins TRBV4-1 to TRBJ2-5; D may match TRBD1 or TRBD2 (5 bases each). V lost 1 base and J 1 base, leaving 19 bases between the germline ends. CDR1 MGHRA and CDR2 YSYEKL come from the germline V gene. The CDR3 has 18 amino acids. The CDR3 region is CASSQAPMPFGAQETQYF. The CDR3 region has the DNA TGCGCCAGCAGCCAAGCTCCCATGCCCTTCGGGGCCCAAGAGACCCAGTACTTC.

This clonotype has ten or more counts. This sequence joins TRBV28 and TRBJ2-7; the D call may be TRBD1 or TRBD2 (5 bases each). This CDR3 is built from 17 residues. Germline V gives CDR1 MDHEN, CDR2 SYDVKM. Trimming removed 3 bases at V and 2 bases at J, with 20 bases between. The CDR3 spells CASSLGPRGRIPYEQYF. The DNA for the CDR3 is TGTGCCAGCAGTTTGGGACCCAGAGGCAGGATCCCCTACGAGCAGTACTTC.

This clonotype was detected many times. The gene calls are TRBV10-2 and TRBJ2-1; 10 positions agree with TRBD2. This CDR3 region has 17 residues. V was pared by 2 bases and J by 12 bases, with 16 bases of the junction left unmatched. CDR1 WSHSY and CDR2 SAAADI come from the germline V gene. CDR3 DNA: TGCGCCAGCAGTGAGAGGTTAGCGGGAGGATTACGACCGGGGCAGTTCTTC. Translation gives CASSERLAGGLRPGQFF.

This clonotype occurred a few times. V usage is TRBV20-1 and J usage is TRBJ2-3, with 13 positions matching TRBD2. The CDR3 totals 18 residues. Germline CDR1 DFQATT, CDR2 SNEGSKA (reference sequence). V shed 2 bases, J shed 4 bases, and the junction held 12 bases outside the gene matches. The CDR3 region has the DNA TGCAGTGCTAGAACTACTAGCGGGAGGGCCTGGGGCCCAGATACGCAGTATTTT. The encoded protein is CSARTTSGRAWGPDTQYF.